Presented here are 20 T cell receptor beta chains from one specimen sequenced in a study of Ad26.COV2.S vaccination and SARS-CoV-2 variants (dated by TCRdb to the early 2020s). This specimen's treatment or condition label, interpreted: around 19 received Ad26.COV2.S at low or high dose, single or two shots; five or six received placebo; per-sample allocation not given. For vaccine and placebo recipients, the sequenced repertoires came from samples collected on day 63 after the first injection. Library construction relied on the immunoSEQ multiplex PCR assay. TCRdb holds this immuneACCESS table with in-frame rearrangements only. Some clones are missing; in checked studies, unresolved V genes explain under half, and the rest has no known cause. For this sample there are about 440,000 clones; 80% to 95% appear just once. Less than 4.5% of the sample lies in the top ten. Sequencing was performed on peripheral blood, taken in a trial of Ad26.COV2.S vaccine versus placebo. Receptors were obtained from a person aged 18 to 59 who received the Ad26.COV2.S COVID-19 vaccine or a placebo.

The rearrangement uses TRBV5-4 and TRBJ2-2, with TRBD1 identical over 9 bases. J gave up 6 bases and V 4 bases, and 7 bases lay outside the gene matches. Germline V lookup: CDR1 SGHNT, CDR2 YYREEE (reference sequence). The CDR3 length is 15 residues. CDR3 sequence reads: CASSPGTGLAGELFF. For the CDR3, the DNA is TGTGCCAGCAGCCCTGGGACAGGGTTGGCCGGGGAGCTGTTTTTT. Using reference TRBV5-4 and TRBJ2-2 for the parts outside the CDR3, the full variable domain is ETGVTQSPTHLIKTRGQQVTLRCSSQSGHNTVSWYQQALGQGPQFIFQYYREEENGRGNFPPRFSGLQFPNYSSELNVNALELDDSALYLCASSPGTGLAGELFFGEGSRLTVL.

The gene calls are TRBV7-2 and TRBJ2-5; D gene unclear. Germline V gene sequence: CDR1 SGHTA, CDR2 FQGNSA. V was cut by 3 bases and J by 2 bases, with 7 bases left in between. This CDR3 comprises 13 residues. Here the CDR3 DNA reads TGTGCCAGCAGCTTTAGCCTACAAGAGACCCAGTACTTC. Residues: CASSFSLQETQYF.

The table lists this clone with a count of one. The chain has TRBV7-2 and TRBJ2-5; 9 nucleotides agree with TRBD2. Germline lookup yields CDR1 SGHTA and CDR2 FQGNSA. V was pared by 1 base and J by 4 bases, with 7 bases of the junction left unmatched. The CDR3 length is 16 residues. The CDR3 DNA is TGTGCCAGCAGCTTAGATAGTAGCGGGAGTTCAGAGACCCAGTACTTC. As protein: CASSLDSSGSSETQYF.

The J gene is TRBJ2-7, the V gene TRBV7-6, with 7 positions matching TRBD1. The V segment lost 6 bases and the J segment 6 bases; nucleotides outside the gene matches: 14. The V gene's germline CDR1 is SGHVS and CDR2 FNYEAQ. CDR3 length: 15 amino acids. DNA for the CDR3: TGTGCCAGCAGTCACAGGGGCGGCGTAGCCAGCGAGCAGTACTTC. Residues: CASSHRGGVASEQYF.

This rearrangement joins TRBV2 to TRBJ2-7; 10 positions match TRBD2. There are 15 residues in the CDR3. From germline, CDR1 is SNHLY and CDR2 FYNNEI. V shed 1 base and J 3 bases; nucleotides not matched to a gene: 3. CDR3: CASSEGKREGYEQYF. CDR3 coding DNA: TGTGCCAGCAGTGAAGGAAAGCGGGAGGGCTACGAGCAGTACTTC.

The V call is TRBV6-2 or TRBV6-3, the J call TRBJ1-5; D not certain. V gave up 2 bases and J gave up 6 bases, with 11 bases separating them. The germline gives CDR1 MNHEY, CDR2 SVGEGT. There are 14 residues in the CDR3. CDR3 DNA sequence: TGTGCCAGCAGTTACCCCCAGTTGAGTCAGCCCCAGCATTTT. Protein product: CASSYPQLSQPQHF.

The V gene is TRBV20-1, the J gene TRBJ2-1, with TRBD2 identical over 7 bases. Germline CDR1 and CDR2: DFQATT and SNEGSKA (reference sequence). The CDR3 runs 15 residues. Losses at the gene ends were 3 bases for V and 4 bases for J; bases not matched to a gene: 9. Written as DNA, the CDR3 is TGCAGTGCTAGTGGGTCGGGAGGCCTTTACAATGAGCAGTTCTTC. Translated: CSASGSGGLYNEQFF.

The chain uses TRBV5-1 and TRBJ1-2; no clear D. Germline CDR1 is SGHRS and CDR2 is YFSETQ. The CDR3 has 17 amino acids. Trimming removed 0 bases at V and 0 bases at J, with 15 bases between. The CDR3: CASSLVSSGPANYGYTF. CDR3 sequence (DNA): TGCGCCAGCAGCTTGGTTAGTTCGGGTCCAGCTAACTATGGCTACACCTTC.

The V and J genes are TRBV5-1 and TRBJ2-1; TRBD1 or TRBD2 may be the D gene (6 bases each). Trimming stripped 7 bases from V and 7 bases from J, with 12 bases between. CDR1 and CDR2 (germline): SGHRS, YFSETQ. The CDR3 extends over 12 amino acids. CDR3 in DNA: TGCGCCAGCCGCTCGGGGGCGAATGAGCAGTTCTTC. It encodes CASRSGANEQFF.

The chain joins TRBV9 to TRBJ2-5; possibly TRBD1 for D (5 bases). Deletions cut 4 bases from V and 5 bases from J, with 12 bases between. CDR3 size: 13 residues. Germline CDR1 and CDR2: SGDLS and YYNGEE. The CDR3 sequence is CASSPQARETQYF. The CDR3 region has the DNA TGTGCCAGCAGCCCACAGGCCCGTGAGACCCAGTACTTC.

In this sample, this clone turned up a few times. The V and J genes are TRBV19 and TRBJ1-1; TRBD1 matches 8 bases. Germline V lookup: CDR1 LNHDA, CDR2 SQIVND (reference sequence). This CDR3 has 16 residues. The V gene end was trimmed by 5 bases and the J gene end by 1 base; junction bases not matched to a gene: 9. CDR3 DNA sequence: TGTGCCAGTAGTGAAAGTACAGGGGGACGGAACACTGAAGCTTTCTTT. Protein: CASSESTGGRNTEAFF.

The chain combines TRBV4-1 with TRBJ1-3; maybe TRBD1 (6 bases). In germline, CDR1 is MGHRA, CDR2 YSYEKL. The length of the CDR3 is 17 residues. Trimming cost V 3 bases and J 0 bases, with 15 bases left between them. The CDR3 DNA reads TGCGCCAGCAGCCAGGCATCTACAGGGATCTCTGGAAACACCATATATTTT. Protein product: CASSQASTGISGNTIYF.

The J gene is TRBJ2-5, the V gene TRBV28; 12 bases are shared with TRBD2. Per germline, CDR1 MDHEN and CDR2 SYDVKM. Losses at the gene ends were 2 bases for V and 2 bases for J; bases not matched to a gene: 3. This CDR3 contains 16 residues. Here the CDR3 DNA reads TGTGCCAGCAGTTTAGGAGGACTAGCGGGACAAGAGACCCAGTACTTC. Translating gives CASSLGGLAGQETQYF.

This clone was seen a handful of times. The gene calls are TRBV14 and TRBJ2-7; TRBD1 aligns across 9 bases. Losses at the gene ends were 1 base for V and 2 bases for J; bases not matched to a gene: 3. This CDR3 comprises 15 residues. The germline V gene encodes CDR1 SGHDN and CDR2 FVKESK. Written as DNA, the CDR3 is TGTGCCAGCAGCCAAGTTAGGACAGGGGCCTACGAGCAGTACTTC. Translating it yields CASSQVRTGAYEQYF.

The chain couples TRBV27 to TRBJ2-2; 7 nucleotides agree with TRBD2. The CDR3 spans 15 residues. Germline V CDR1 and CDR2: MNHEY, SMNVEV (reference sequence). V lost 8 bases to trimming and J lost 4 bases; unmatched junction nucleotides: 10. CDR3: CASSVGPGGTGELFF. As DNA, the CDR3 is TGTGCCAGCTCAGTGGGGCCGGGGGGCACCGGGGAGCTGTTTTTT.

The rearrangement links TRBV24-1 to TRBJ2-5; tentatively, D is TRBD1 (6 bases). Trimming stripped 6 bases from V and 5 bases from J, with 18 bases between. The CDR3 extends over 15 amino acids. CDR1 is KGHDR and CDR2 is SFDVKD in the germline V gene. CDR3 DNA: TGTGCCACCAGTAAATCGCCAGGGGCGGAGGAGACCCAGTACTTC. Protein: CATSKSPGAEETQYF.

The chain is built from TRBV10-3 and TRBJ1-3; D remains ambiguous. Germline assignment: CDR1 ENHRY and CDR2 SYGVKD. The CDR3 consists of 15 residues. V dropped 2 bases and J dropped 0 bases, with 8 bases sitting between them. The CDR3 sequence is CAISEALPSGNTIYF. The CDR3, as DNA: TGTGCCATCAGTGAGGCATTGCCCTCTGGAAACACCATATATTTT.

The chain employs TRBV6-5 and TRBJ2-3, with TRBD2 matching 13 bases. Germline assignment: CDR1 MNHEY and CDR2 SVGAGI. The V gene end was trimmed by 1 base and the J gene end by 6 bases; junction bases not matched to a gene: 4. This CDR3 spans 16 amino acids. CDR3 DNA sequence: TGTGCCAGCAGTTACTTTACTAGCGGGAGGGCGGATACGCAGTATTTT. As protein: CASSYFTSGRADTQYF.

In DNA form, the CDR3 reads TGTGCCAGCCACGGGACAGTACTAGCCAAAAACATTCAGTACTTC. Protein product: CASHGTVLAKNIQYF. The chain links TRBV28 to TRBJ2-4; 7 bases align to TRBD1. The CDR3 covers 15 residues. V lost 8 bases to trimming and J lost 0 bases; unmatched junction nucleotides: 7. Per the germline V gene, CDR1 is MDHEN and CDR2 is SYDVKM.

The chain uses TRBV4-1 and TRBJ2-7; possibly TRBD2 for D (6 bases). Per the germline V gene, CDR1 is MGHRA and CDR2 is YSYEKL. V lost 0 bases and J 0 bases, leaving 15 bases between the germline ends. The CDR3 covers 17 residues. The DNA of the CDR3 is TGCGCCAGCAGCCAAGATGGGGCGGGGCCGAGCTCCTACGAGCAGTACTTC. Its translation is CASSQDGAGPSSYEQYF.